Below, 13 T cell receptor beta chains from the same sample are listed, as sequenced in a study of blood T cell repertoires in COVID-19. Produced via immunoSEQ multiplex PCR; TCRdb's table is partial and in-frame only. The repertoire holds approximately 230,000 clones, with 88% as singletons. The specimen sequenced was peripheral blood. Source of these receptors: a woman between 40 and 50 years old who had recovered from COVID-19.

Regarding this clone: Distinct nucleotide sequences in the sample also encode this CDR3. The chain couples TRBV19 to TRBJ2-2; TRBD1 matches at 8 bases. The CDR3 is made up of 16 amino acids. Germline trimming cut 3 bases from V and 0 bases from J; bases unmatched to any gene: 3. Germline V gives CDR1 LNHDA, CDR2 SQIVND (reference sequence). The CDR3 region has the DNA TGTGCCAGTAGTATCGGACAGGGCGCGAACACCGGGGAGCTGTTTTTT. It codes for CASSIGQGANTGELFF. Looking up the rest from reference TRBV19 and TRBJ2-2 gives the full variable domain: DGGITQSPKYLFRKEGQNVTLSCEQNLNHDAMYWYRQDPGQGLRLIYYSQIVNDFQKGDIAEGYSVSREKKESFPLTVTSAQKNPTAFYLCASSIGQGANTGELFFGEGSRLTVL.

V and J are TRBV6-4 and TRBJ2-3, with 9 bases aligning to TRBD2. Germline V gives CDR1 MRHNA, CDR2 SNTAGT. Trimming took 4 bases from V and 1 from J; bases not matched to a gene: 0. The CDR3 sequence is 14 residues long. The CDR3 loop reads CASSVAGGTDTQYF. Here the CDR3 DNA reads TGTGCCAGCAGTGTAGCGGGGGGCACAGATACGCAGTATTTT.

This clone appeared a few times. The V and J genes are TRBV7-9 and TRBJ2-5, with TRBD1 matching over 8 bases. The CDR3 length is 17 residues. The junction had 15 bases not matched to a gene; V was cut back by 4 bases and J by 5 bases. The germline V gene has CDR1 SEHNR and CDR2 FQNEAQ (reference sequence). This CDR3 is CASSSQGVRGQWETQYF. CDR3 in DNA: TGTGCCAGCAGCTCTCAGGGGGTCAGGGGGCAGTGGGAGACCCAGTACTTC.

Notes on this clone: Other nucleotide sequences in the sample specify the same CDR3. This chain uses TRBV18 with TRBJ1-5; D is unclear. The CDR3 is 13 residues long. Per the germline V gene, CDR1 is KGHSH and CDR2 is LQKENI. V shed 2 bases and J shed 2 bases, with 4 bases lying between them. CDR3 amino acids: CASSPTGNQPQHF. CDR3 nucleotides: TGTGCCAGCTCACCAACGGGCAATCAGCCCCAGCATTTT.

This chain links TRBV19 with TRBJ1-5, with D unresolved. V dropped 3 bases and J dropped 0 bases, with 9 bases sitting between them. Per the germline V gene, CDR1 is LNHDA and CDR2 is SQIVND (reference sequence). This CDR3 comprises 15 residues. The DNA of the CDR3 is TGTGCCAGTAGTATCTCTGACAATAGCAATCAGCCCCAGCATTTT. Protein: CASSISDNSNQPQHF.

The chain joins TRBV28 to TRBJ1-3; D remains unclear. CDR1 and CDR2 (germline): MDHEN, SYDVKM. The CDR3 contains 15 residues. V was pared by 1 base and J by 0 bases, with 7 bases between. The CDR3 DNA reads as TGTGCCAGCAGTTTATTGCGGGGCTCTGGAAACACCATATATTTT. This sequence encodes CASSLLRGSGNTIYF.

This clone appeared a single time. V gene TRBV25-1 combines with J gene TRBJ2-7, with D perhaps TRBD1 (6 bases). Per the germline V gene, CDR1 is MGHDK and CDR2 is SYGVNS. This CDR3 comprises 14 residues. Trimming stripped 2 bases from V and 4 bases from J, with 12 bases between. The CDR3 nucleotides read TGTGCCAGCAGTGAAATGGGGGCAGGGTACGAGCAGTACTTC. As protein: CASSEMGAGYEQYF.

V and J are TRBV19 and TRBJ2-3; D perhaps matches TRBD2 (6 bases). Germline V gene lookup returns CDR1 LNHDA and CDR2 SQIVND (reference sequence). The CDR3 spans 14 residues. V was pared by 5 bases and J by 3 bases, with 12 bases between. CDR3 sequence: CASSLNRETDTQYF. The CDR3 DNA is TGTGCCAGTAGTCTTAACCGGGAGACAGATACGCAGTATTTT.

The genes are TRBV28 and TRBJ2-2; 11 positions match TRBD1. The CDR3 consists of 16 residues. V lost 6 bases, J lost 2 bases, and 5 bases stayed unmatched. Germline CDR1 is MDHEN and CDR2 is SYDVKM. The CDR3 loop is CASRRDRGANTGELFF. CDR3 bases: TGTGCCAGCAGGCGGGACAGGGGGGCCAACACCGGGGAGCTGTTTTTT.

The genes are TRBV23-1 and TRBJ1-2; D perhaps matches TRBD1 (5 bases). TRBV23-1 is labeled an ORF, and its function is uncertain. This CDR3 has 14 amino acids. V was trimmed by 6 bases and J by 3 bases, leaving 14 bases between them. CDR3 sequence: CASSGGGLDYGYTF. The CDR3 DNA reads as TGCGCCAGCAGCGGGGGGGGTTTGGACTATGGCTACACCTTC.

J is TRBJ2-7 and V is TRBV27, with TRBD1 identical over 11 bases. This CDR3 comprises 15 residues. Unmatched junction bases numbered 8, after V lost 5 bases and J lost 5 bases. Germline V lookup: CDR1 MNHEY, CDR2 SMNVEV (reference sequence). CDR3: CASSPPGTGGNEQYF. CDR3 in DNA: TGTGCCAGCAGTCCGCCCGGGACAGGGGGAAACGAGCAGTACTTC.

The rearrangement uses TRBV19 and TRBJ2-7; 7 bases line up with TRBD1. Trimming cost V 9 bases and J 1 base; bases outside gene matches: 18. The V gene's germline CDR1 is LNHDA and CDR2 SQIVND (reference sequence). This CDR3 spans 17 amino acids. The CDR3 sequence: CASRGQAPLGKSYEQYF. CDR3 nucleotides: TGTGCCAGCCGCGGACAGGCGCCTCTCGGCAAATCCTACGAGCAGTACTTC.

The rearrangement uses TRBV19 and TRBJ1-1; a weak D match, TRBD1 (6 bases). Germline lookup yields CDR1 LNHDA and CDR2 SQIVND (reference sequence). This CDR3 has 13 amino acids. The V end lost 6 bases, the J end lost 1 base, and 9 bases lay between the germline ends. This CDR3 reads CASRPTGNTEAFF. The CDR3 DNA is TGTGCCAGTAGGCCGACAGGGAACACTGAAGCTTTCTTT.